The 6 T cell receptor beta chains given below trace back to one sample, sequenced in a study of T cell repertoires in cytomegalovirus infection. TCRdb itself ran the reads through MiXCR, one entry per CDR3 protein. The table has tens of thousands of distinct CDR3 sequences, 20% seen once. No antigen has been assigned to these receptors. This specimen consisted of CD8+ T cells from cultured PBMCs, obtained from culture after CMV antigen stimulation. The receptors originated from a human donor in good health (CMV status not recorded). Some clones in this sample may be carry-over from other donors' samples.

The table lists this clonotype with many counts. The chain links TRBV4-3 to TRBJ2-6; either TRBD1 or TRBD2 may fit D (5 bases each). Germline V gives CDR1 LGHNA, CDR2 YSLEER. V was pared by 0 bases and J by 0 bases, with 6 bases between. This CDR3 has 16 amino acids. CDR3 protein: CASSQDGTSGANVLTF. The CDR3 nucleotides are TGCGCCAGCAGCCAAGATGGGACCTCTGGGGCCAACGTCCTGACTTTC.

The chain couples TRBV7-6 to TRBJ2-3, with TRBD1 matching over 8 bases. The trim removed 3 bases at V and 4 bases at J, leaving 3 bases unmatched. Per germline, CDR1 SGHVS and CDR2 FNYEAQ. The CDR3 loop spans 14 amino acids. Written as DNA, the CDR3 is TGTGCCAGCAGCTTGTTACAGGGGGCAGATACGCAGTATTTT. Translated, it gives CASSLLQGADTQYF. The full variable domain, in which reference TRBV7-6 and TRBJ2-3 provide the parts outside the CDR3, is GAGVSQSPRYKVTKRGQDVALRCDPISGHVSLYWYRQALGQGPEFLTYFNYEAQQDKSGLPNDRFSAERPEGSISTLTIQRTEQRDSAMYRCASSLLQGADTQYFGPGTRLTVL.

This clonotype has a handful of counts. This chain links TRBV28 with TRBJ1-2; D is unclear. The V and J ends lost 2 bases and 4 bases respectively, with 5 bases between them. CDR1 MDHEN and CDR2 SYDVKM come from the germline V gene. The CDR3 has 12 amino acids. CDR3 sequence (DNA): TGTGCCAGCAGTTTAGGCTTCTATGGCTACACCTTC. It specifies CASSLGFYGYTF.

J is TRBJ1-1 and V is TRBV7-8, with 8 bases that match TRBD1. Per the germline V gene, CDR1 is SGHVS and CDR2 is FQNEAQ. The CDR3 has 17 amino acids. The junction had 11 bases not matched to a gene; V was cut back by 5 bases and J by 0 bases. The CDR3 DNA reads TGTGCCAGCAGCCCTCAGGGGGCCGGGGGCATGAACACTGAAGCTTTCTTT. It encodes CASSPQGAGGMNTEAFF.

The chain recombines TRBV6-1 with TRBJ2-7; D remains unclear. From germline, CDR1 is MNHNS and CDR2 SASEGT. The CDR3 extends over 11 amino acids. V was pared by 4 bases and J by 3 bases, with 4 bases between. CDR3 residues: CASSALYEQYF. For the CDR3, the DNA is TGTGCCAGCAGTGCGCTCTACGAGCAGTACTTC.

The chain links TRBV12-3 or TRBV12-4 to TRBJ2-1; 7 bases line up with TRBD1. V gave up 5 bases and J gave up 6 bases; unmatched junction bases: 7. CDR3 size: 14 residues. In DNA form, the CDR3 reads TGTGCCAGCAGTGACAGGGACGGTCTCAATGAGCAGTTCTTC. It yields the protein CASSDRDGLNEQFF.